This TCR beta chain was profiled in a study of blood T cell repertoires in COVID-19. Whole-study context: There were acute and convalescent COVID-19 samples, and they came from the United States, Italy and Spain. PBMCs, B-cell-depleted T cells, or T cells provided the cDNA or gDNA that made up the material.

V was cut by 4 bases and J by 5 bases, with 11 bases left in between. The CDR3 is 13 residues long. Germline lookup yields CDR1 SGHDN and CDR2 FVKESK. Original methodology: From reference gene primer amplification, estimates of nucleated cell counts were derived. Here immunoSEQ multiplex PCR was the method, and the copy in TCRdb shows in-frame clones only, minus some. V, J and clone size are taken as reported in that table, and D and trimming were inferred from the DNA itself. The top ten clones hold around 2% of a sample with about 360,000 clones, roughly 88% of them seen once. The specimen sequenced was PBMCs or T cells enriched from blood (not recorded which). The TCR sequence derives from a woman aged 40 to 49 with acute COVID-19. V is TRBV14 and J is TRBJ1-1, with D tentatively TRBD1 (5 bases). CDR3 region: CASSRSGITEAFF. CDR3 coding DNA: TGTGCCAGCAGCCGATCAGGGATTACTGAAGCTTTCTTT.